The clone carrying this T cell receptor (beta chain) was picked up one time. The sample is drawn from a study of identical twins. Trimming pared 5 bases from V and 5 bases from J, leaving 11 bases between. Germline values: CDR1 LNHDA, CDR2 SQIVND (reference sequence). The CDR3 runs 13 residues. A single record per CDR3 protein comes from TCRdb applying MiXCR to the 5' RACE reads. This sample has 450,000 to 600,000 distinct CDR3 sequences, with about 20% found just once. This sample was shared with a second study, whose subject was yellow fever vaccine responses in identical twins.

Sequencing was performed on CD4+ T cells sorted from blood. J is TRBJ2-3 and V is TRBV19, with D perhaps matching TRBD2 (6 bases). The TCR was taken from a woman younger than 35 in good health. The CDR3 protein is CASSPYGRDTQYF. The DNA for the CDR3 is TGTGCCAGTAGTCCTTACGGGAGAGATACGCAGTATTTT.